The clone carrying this T cell receptor beta chain was counted only a few times. This record belongs to a study of blood T cell repertoires in COVID-19. Whole-study context: T cells, B-cell-depleted T cells, or PBMCs provided the cDNA or gDNA that served as material.

The assay was immunoSEQ multiplex PCR, and TCRdb's table has in-frame clones only and misses some. The profile covers a few hundred thousand clones, with around 89% appearing a single time and 8% to 10% taken by the ten largest. From germline, CDR1 is MGHDK and CDR2 SYGVNS. CDR3 length equals 13 residues. V lost 5 bases and J lost 4, with 9 bases in between. V is TRBV25-1 and J is TRBJ1-5; D remains unclear. The specimen sequenced was PBMCs or T cells enriched from blood (not recorded which). This TCR was sampled from a middle-aged woman who had recovered from COVID-19. CDR3 in amino acids: CASSLTENQPQHF. CDR3 nucleotides: TGTGCCAGCAGTCTGACGGAGAATCAGCCCCAGCATTTT. The full variable domain, rest sourced from reference TRBV25-1 and TRBJ1-5, is EADIYQTPRYLVIGTGKKITLECSQTMGHDKMYWYQQDPGMELHLIHYSYGVNSTEKGDLSSESTVSRIRTEHFPLTLESARPSHTSQYLCASSLTENQPQHFGDGTRLSIL.